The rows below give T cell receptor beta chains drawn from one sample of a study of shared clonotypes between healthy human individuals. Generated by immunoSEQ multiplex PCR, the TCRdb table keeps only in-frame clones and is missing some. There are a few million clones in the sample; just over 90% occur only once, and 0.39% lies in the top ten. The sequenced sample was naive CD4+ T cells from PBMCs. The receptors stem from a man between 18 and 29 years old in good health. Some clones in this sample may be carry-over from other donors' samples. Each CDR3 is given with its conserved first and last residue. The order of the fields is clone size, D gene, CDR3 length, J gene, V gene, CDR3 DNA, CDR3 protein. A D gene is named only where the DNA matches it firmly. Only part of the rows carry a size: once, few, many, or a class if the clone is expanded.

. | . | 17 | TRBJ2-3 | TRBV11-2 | TGTGCCAGCCGCCTCTGGTCTCTGCGTTCTAGCACAGATACGCAGTATTTT | CASRLWSLRSSTDTQYF
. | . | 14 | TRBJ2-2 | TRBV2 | TGTGCCAGCGGGCGGACGACGAACACCGGGGAGCTGTTTTTT | CASGRTTNTGELFF
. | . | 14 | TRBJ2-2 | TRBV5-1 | TGCGCCAGCAGCCCCGGACAGAACACCGGGGAGCTGTTTTTT | CASSPGQNTGELFF
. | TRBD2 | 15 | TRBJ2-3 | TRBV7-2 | TGTGCCAGCAGCTTCAGACTAGCGGGATGGTATACGCAGTATTTT | CASSFRLAGWYTQYF
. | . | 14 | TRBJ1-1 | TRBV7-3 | TGTGCCAGCAGCTTAAAGCGGGAGGACACTGAAGCTTTCTTT | CASSLKREDTEAFF
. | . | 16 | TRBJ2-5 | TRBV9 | TGTGCCAGCAGCGTAGCTGCCAAGCGTGCCCAAGAGACCCAGTACTTC | CASSVAAKRAQETQYF
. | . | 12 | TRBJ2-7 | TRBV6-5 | TGTGCCAGCAGTCGACGGGGGAGCGAGCAGTACTTC | CASSRRGSEQYF
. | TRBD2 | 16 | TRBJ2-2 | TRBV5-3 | TGTGCCAGACTTGACCCTGGGACTAGCGGGACCGGGGAGCTGTTTTTT | CARLDPGTSGTGELFF
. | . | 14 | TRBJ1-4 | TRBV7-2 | TGTGCCAGCAGCTTTCCAGGGAAGCGGGAAAAACTGTTTTTT | CASSFPGKREKLFF
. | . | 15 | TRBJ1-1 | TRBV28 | TGTGCCAGCGCTGCCGGGGGGATGAAGGTTCCTGAAGCTTTCTTT | CASAAGGMKVPEAFF
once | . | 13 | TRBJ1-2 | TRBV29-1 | TGCAGCGTTGGTGGGAGATCTTACTATGGCTACACCTTC | CSVGGRSYYGYTF
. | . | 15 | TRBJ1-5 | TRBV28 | TGTGCCAGCAGTTTTGACCTAGCGAGCAATCAGCCCCAGCATTTT | CASSFDLASNQPQHF
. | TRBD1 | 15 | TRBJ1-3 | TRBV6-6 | TGTGCCAGCAGTTCACAGGGGATCTCTGGAAACACCATATATTTT | CASSSQGISGNTIYF
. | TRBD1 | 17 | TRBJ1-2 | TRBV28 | TGTGCCAGCAGTTCTACAACCTCGGACAGGGTGAACTATGGCTACACCTTC | CASSSTTSDRVNYGYTF
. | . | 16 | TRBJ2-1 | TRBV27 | TGTGCCAGCAGCGCCGTCTCCATCACCCTTGACAATGAGCAGTTCTTC | CASSAVSITLDNEQFF
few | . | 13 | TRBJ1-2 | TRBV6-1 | TGTGCCAGCAGCCTACTATCGGGGGTAGGCTACACCTTC | CASSLLSGVGYTF
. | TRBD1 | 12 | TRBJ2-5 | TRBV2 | TGTGCCAGCAGTCCGGACAGGGAGACCCAGTACTTC | CASSPDRETQYF
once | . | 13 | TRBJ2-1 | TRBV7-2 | TGTGCCAGCAGCTTAACTAGGCCCGGTGAGCAGTTCTTC | CASSLTRPGEQFF
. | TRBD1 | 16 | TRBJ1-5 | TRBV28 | TGTGCCAGCAGTGAGGACAGGGGGGCTGGCAATCAGCCCCAGCATTTT | CASSEDRGAGNQPQHF
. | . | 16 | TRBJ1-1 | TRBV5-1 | TGCGCCAGCAGCCAACAGGGATTAAGCCTCGGCGCTGAAGCTTTCTTT | CASSQQGLSLGAEAFF
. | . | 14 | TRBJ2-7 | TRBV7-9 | TGTGCCAGCAGCTGGGGCGGAGGGCGTTACGAGCAGTACTTC | CASSWGGGRYEQYF
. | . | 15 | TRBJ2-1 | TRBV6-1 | TGTGCCAGCAGTAAACGCTGGGGCTCCTACAATGAGCAGTTCTTC | CASSKRWGSYNEQFF
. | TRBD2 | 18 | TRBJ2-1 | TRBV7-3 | TGTGCCAGCAGCTTATGGGCTAGCGGTACGAGCTCCTACAATGAGCAGTTCTTC | CASSLWASGTSSYNEQFF
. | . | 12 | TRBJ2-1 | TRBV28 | TGTGCCAGCAGTTTTTTTCCGGGCGAGCAGTTCTTC | CASSFFPGEQFF
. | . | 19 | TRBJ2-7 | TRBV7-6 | TGTGCCAGCAGCCCCACCGTGCGGGGGGGACAGGGGCCCCGCTACGAGCAGTACTTC | CASSPTVRGGQGPRYEQYF
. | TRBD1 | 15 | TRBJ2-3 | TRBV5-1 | TGCGCCAGCAGCACAGGGACAGGGAGAGCAGATACGCAGTATTTT | CASSTGTGRADTQYF
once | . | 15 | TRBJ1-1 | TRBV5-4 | TGTGCCAGCAGCTTGGCAACAAGCTTGAACACTGAAGCTTTCTTT | CASSLATSLNTEAFF
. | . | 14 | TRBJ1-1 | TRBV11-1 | TGTGCCAGCAGCTTAGAGCCTGGGGGCCGGGAAGCTTTCTTT | CASSLEPGGREAFF
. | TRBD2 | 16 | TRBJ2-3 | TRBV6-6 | TGTGCCAGCAGTTACGGGCTAGCGGGACTCACAGATACGCAGTATTTT | CASSYGLAGLTDTQYF
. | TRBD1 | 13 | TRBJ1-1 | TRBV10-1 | TGCGCCACCCAGGACAGGATGAACACTGAAGCTTTCTTT | CATQDRMNTEAFF
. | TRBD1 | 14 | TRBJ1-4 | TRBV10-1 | TGCGCCAGCAGTGAGGAACAGGGGTATGAAAAACTGTTTTTT | CASSEEQGYEKLFF
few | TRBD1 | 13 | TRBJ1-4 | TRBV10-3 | TGTGCCATCAGGCAGGGGGCGGATGAAAAACTGTTTTTT | CAIRQGADEKLFF
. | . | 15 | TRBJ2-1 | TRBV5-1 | TGCGCCAGCAGCTTGGTTGACGGACTCTACAATGAGCAGTTCTTC | CASSLVDGLYNEQFF
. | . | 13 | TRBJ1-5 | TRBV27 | TGTGCCAGCAGTCAATATCTGAATCAGCCCCAGCATTTT | CASSQYLNQPQHF
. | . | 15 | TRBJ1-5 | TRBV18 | TGTGCCAGCTCAAGGTCCAGGGAAAGCAATCAGCCCCAGCATTTT | CASSRSRESNQPQHF
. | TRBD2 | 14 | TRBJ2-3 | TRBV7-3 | TGTGCCAGCAGAGCGGGAGGATTTACAGATACGCAGTATTTT | CASRAGGFTDTQYF
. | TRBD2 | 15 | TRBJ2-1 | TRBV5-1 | TGCGCCAGCCGGCGACTAGCCGCCTCCTACAATGAGCAGTTCTTC | CASRRLAASYNEQFF
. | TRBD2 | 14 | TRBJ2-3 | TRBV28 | TGTGCCAGCAGTTCAACGGGACTAACAGATACGCAGTATTTT | CASSSTGLTDTQYF
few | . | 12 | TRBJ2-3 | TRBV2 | TGTGCCAGCAGTGTGGGGAGAGATACGCAGTATTTT | CASSVGRDTQYF
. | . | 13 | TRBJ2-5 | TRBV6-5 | TGTGCCAGCAGTTACTCAGGGCAAGAGACCCAGTACTTC | CASSYSGQETQYF
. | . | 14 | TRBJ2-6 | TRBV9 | TGTGCCAGCAACGGGGGGCTCTGGGCCAACGTCCTGACTTTC | CASNGGLWANVLTF